This entry describes one T cell receptor beta chain. Its antigen is not identified. The data derive from a study of response to subunit inactivated influenza vaccine. Findings and caveats of the study: Few additional T cells are recruited per seasonal influenza vaccination, authors suggested.

The germline V and J ends were trimmed by 3 bases and 7 bases, with 9 bases remaining between them. Germline CDR1 reads KGHDR; CDR2 reads SFDVKD. This CDR3 contains 12 residues. TCRdb redid the calling of the RT-PCR reads with MiXCR, one entry per CDR3 protein. The sample lists 450,000 to 600,000 distinct CDR3 sequences; 16% were seen once. The sequence came from a man aged 50-75 years who received an inactivated influenza vaccine. The input for sequencing was CD4+ T cells sorted from PBMCs, taken around 25 months after vaccination. The V call is TRBV24-1, the J call TRBJ2-7; possible D gene TRBD1, 6 bases. The CDR3 loop is CATSDPTGEQYF. The CDR3 coding sequence is TGTGCCACCAGTGATCCCACAGGGGAGCAGTACTTC.